This TCR beta chain is from a study of blood T cell repertoires in COVID-19. Overall study context: Samples taken during acute and convalescent COVID-19 were collected in the United States, Italy and Spain. PBMCs, B-cell-depleted T cells, or T cells were the source of the cDNA or gDNA that made up the material.

Looked up from germline, CDR1 is KGHSH and CDR2 is LQKENI. The CDR3 consists of 15 residues. V was clipped by 0 bases and J by 2 bases, with 11 bases between them. TCRdb's copy holds only in-frame clones and misses some; the assay was immunoSEQ multiplex PCR. The sample lists 100,000 or so clones, 75% to 95% occurring once. V usage is TRBV18 and J usage is TRBJ2-7, with no clear D. The source is a woman aged 45-65 years in a cohort sampled during active COVID-19. The material sequenced was peripheral blood. As DNA, the CDR3 is TGTGCCAGCTCACCACCGGAGAAATCCCCCTACGAGCAGTACTTC. Translation gives CASSPPEKSPYEQYF.